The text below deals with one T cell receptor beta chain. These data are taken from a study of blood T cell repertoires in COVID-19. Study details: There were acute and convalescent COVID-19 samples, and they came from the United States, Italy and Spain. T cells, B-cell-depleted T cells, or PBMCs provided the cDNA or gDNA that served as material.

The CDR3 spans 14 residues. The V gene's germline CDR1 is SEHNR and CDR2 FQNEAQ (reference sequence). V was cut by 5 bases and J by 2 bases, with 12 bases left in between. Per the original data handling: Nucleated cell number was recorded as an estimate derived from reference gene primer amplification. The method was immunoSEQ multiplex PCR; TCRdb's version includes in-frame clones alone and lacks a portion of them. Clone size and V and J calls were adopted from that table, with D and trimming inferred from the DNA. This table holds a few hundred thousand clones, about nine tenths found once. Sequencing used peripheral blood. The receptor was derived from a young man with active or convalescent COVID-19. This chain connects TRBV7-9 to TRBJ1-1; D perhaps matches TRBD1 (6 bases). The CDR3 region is CASSPTDRNTEAFF. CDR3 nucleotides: TGTGCCAGCAGCCCGACGGACAGAAACACTGAAGCTTTCTTT.